This TCR beta chain was profiled in a study of beta chain features in type 1 diabetes. Study-level points and caveats: The study found moderately but significantly shorter TCRB CDR3s in all four CD4+ subsets of Type 1 diabetes patients. The analysis here could not establish whether HLA type shapes TCRB rearrangement. VDJ junctions sequenced from type 1 diabetes patients showed fewer insertions and more deletions. The naive, central memory and Treg TCRB repertoires showed an apparent similarity that was greater among patients than among healthy donors.

Worth noting for this clone: The antigen remains unidentified.

The entirety of the isolated RNA underwent reverse transcription, so expressed TCRB transcripts were sequenced. Read counts averaged around 3.9 million for samples of naive, central memory and regulatory T cells. Sequenced by immunoSEQ multiplex PCR; TCRdb stores in-frame clones only, minus some. The table shows a few hundred thousand clones, with about a sixth occurring only once. Sequenced material: naive CD4+ T cells from blood. The receptor comes from a man under 40 with type 1 diabetes.

The CDR3 nucleotides read TGCGCCAGCAGCAATGGCGCCCGGGCCTACGAGCAGTACTTC. As protein: CASSNGARAYEQYF. The V call is TRBV5-1, the J call TRBJ2-7, with unresolved D. This CDR3 spans 14 amino acids. Germline assignment: CDR1 SGHRS and CDR2 YFSETQ. Between the trimmed V and J ends, which lost 4 bases and 2 bases, there was a span of 13 bases.